This T cell receptor beta chain originates from a study of CD8 T cells in ankylosing spondylitis. CDR3 length: 16 amino acids. Per the germline V gene, CDR1 is DFQATT and CDR2 is SNEGSKA (reference sequence). Making the TCR beta libraries involved quantitative 5'-RACE with molecular barcodes. TCRdb independently ran MiXCR on the 5' RACE reads; one entry per CDR3 protein. The sample comprises under 300,000 distinct CDR3 sequences, around 9.1% of which are singletons, and nearly 7% rests with the top ten. Comments on this clonotype: Being one base from a much bigger clone, this may be a read error.

The clonotype was recovered from a male donor with ankylosing spondylitis or in good health (not recorded which). The sequenced material came from blood, either unsorted or a sorted T cell fraction (not recorded which). J is TRBJ2-1 and V is TRBV20-1; D possibly uses TRBD1 or TRBD2 (5 bases each). The CDR3 here is CCAEGASSWSYNEQFF. The CDR3 DNA is TGCTGTGCTGAAGGGGCTAGCAGTTGGTCCTACAATGAGCAGTTCTTC.